Here is one TCR beta chain with its context. The specificity of this receptor is unknown. The sample holds no much larger clone one base away, and base qualities are not on file. Relative to germline, V is missing 6 bases and J is missing 0 bases, with 8 bases of the junction outside any gene match. The CDR3 spans 16 residues, from the cysteine through the phenylalanine. The read is trimmed to its CDR3 DNA, 48 bases read in frame from base 1. The germline V gene (reference sequence) provides CDR1 MNHEY and CDR2 SMNVEV. Library preparation was by the immunoSEQ multiplex PCR assay. Held by TCRdb, this immuneACCESS table contains in-frame sequences only and omits some clones. Under half of the omission traces to an unresolved V gene where checked; the cause of the rest is unknown. A total of fewer than 90,000 clones appear in this sample, just under 95% of them only once. The top ten hold approximately 0.25% of the sample.

The data were taken from a study of technical replicates of blood from several donors (TCRdb year 2017). The source material was T cells isolated from PBMCs. The sequence derives from a human donor in good health. The V and J genes are TRBV27 and TRBJ2-1, with 7 bases matching TRBD2. The nucleotide sequence reads TGTGCCAGCAGCCCGGGAGGAGTGAGCTCCTACAATGAGCAGTTCTTC. This is translated as CASSPGGVSSYNEQFF.